This note documents a single T cell receptor (beta chain) sequence. Its specificity is not known. The data were taken from a study of cytomegalovirus exposure and HLA in healthy donors. Study-wide findings and caveats: It was reported that the classifier diagnosed cytomegalovirus status with high specificity and sensitivity in both the original and validation cohorts.

The PCR made use of 60 Vbeta and 13 Jbeta primers. The table came from immunoSEQ multiplex PCR; TCRdb's copy has only in-frame clones and leaves some out. This sample has some 99,000 clones; 76% occur once, and the top ten carry about 7.7%. Trimming pared 2 bases from V and 1 base from J, leaving 14 bases between. The length of the CDR3 is 16 residues. Germline-derived CDR1 and CDR2 are MNHNS and SASEGT. The clonotype originates from a woman between 45 and 65 years old in good health and CMV-seropositive. This chain joins TRBV6-1 and TRBJ1-1; possibly TRBD1 for D (5 bases). The specimen was PBMCs. CDR3 bases: TGTGCCAGCAGTGAATTCCTTCACCAGGGGAACACTGAAGCTTTCTTT. It specifies CASSEFLHQGNTEAFF.